Here is one T cell receptor (beta chain) with its context. Germline CDR1 is SGDLS and CDR2 is YYNGEE. Germline trimming cut 4 bases from V and 9 bases from J; bases unmatched to any gene: 22. This CDR3 has 20 residues. This specimen comes from a study of beta chain features in type 1 diabetes. Study as a whole: Analysis included over 90 million sorted cells drawn from all samples.

Expressed TCRB transcripts were sequenced because the entire RNA isolate underwent reverse transcription. This table comes from immunoSEQ multiplex PCR, and its TCRdb copy is limited to in-frame clones, with some not included. The repertoire holds hundreds of thousands of clones, with over 7.5% as singletons. The receptor comes from a woman under 30 in good health. The sequenced sample consisted of naive CD4+ T cells from blood. This chain joins TRBV9 and TRBJ2-1; TRBD2 matches at 13 bases. Here the CDR3 DNA reads TGTGCCAGCAGCCCGCGCATTGGACTAGCGGGGGACCCCTTTAGGGCTGAGCAGTTCTTC. It codes for CASSPRIGLAGDPFRAEQFF.